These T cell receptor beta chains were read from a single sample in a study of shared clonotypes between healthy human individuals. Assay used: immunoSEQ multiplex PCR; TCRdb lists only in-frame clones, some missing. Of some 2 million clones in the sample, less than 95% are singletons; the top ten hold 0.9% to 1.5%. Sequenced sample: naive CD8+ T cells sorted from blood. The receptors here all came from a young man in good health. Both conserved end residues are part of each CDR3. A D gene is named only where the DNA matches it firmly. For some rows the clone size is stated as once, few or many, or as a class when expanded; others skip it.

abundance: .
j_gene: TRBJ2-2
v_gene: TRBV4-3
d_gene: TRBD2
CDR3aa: CASSQLGLADTGELFF
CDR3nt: TGCGCCAGCAGTCAATTGGGACTAGCGGATACCGGGGAGCTGTTTTTT

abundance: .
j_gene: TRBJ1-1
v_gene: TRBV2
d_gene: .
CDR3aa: CASSPWGTEAFF
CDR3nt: TGTGCCAGCAGCCCTTGGGGCACTGAAGCTTTCTTT

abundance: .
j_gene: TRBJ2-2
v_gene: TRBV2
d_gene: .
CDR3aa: CASTSRQTNTGELFF
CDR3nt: TGTGCCAGCACCTCCAGACAAACGAACACCGGGGAGCTGTTTTTT

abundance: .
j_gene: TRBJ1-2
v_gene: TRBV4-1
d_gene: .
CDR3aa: CASSQDSGYTF
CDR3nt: TGCGCCAGCAGCCAAGATTCTGGCTACACCTTC

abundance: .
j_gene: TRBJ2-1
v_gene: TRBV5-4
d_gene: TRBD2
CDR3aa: CASSNPGTSDEQFF
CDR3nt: TGTGCCAGCAGCAACCCCGGGACTAGCGACGAGCAGTTCTTC

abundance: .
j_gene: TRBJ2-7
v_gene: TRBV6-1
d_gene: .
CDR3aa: CASSGGGRGLLYEQYF
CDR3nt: TGTGCCAGCAGTGGCGGGGGCAGGGGGCTACTCTACGAGCAGTACTTC

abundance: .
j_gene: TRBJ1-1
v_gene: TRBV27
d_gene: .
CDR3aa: CASSLWAGRNTEAFF
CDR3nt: TGTGCCAGCAGTTTATGGGCAGGGAGGAACACTGAAGCTTTCTTT

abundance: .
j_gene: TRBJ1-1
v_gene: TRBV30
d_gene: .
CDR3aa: CAWNRGDGTEAFF
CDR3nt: TGTGCCTGGAATAGAGGGGATGGGACTGAAGCTTTCTTT

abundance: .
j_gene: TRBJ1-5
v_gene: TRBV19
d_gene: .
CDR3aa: CASRDEQVYSNQPQHF
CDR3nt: TGTGCCAGTAGAGATGAACAGGTGTATAGCAATCAGCCCCAGCATTTT

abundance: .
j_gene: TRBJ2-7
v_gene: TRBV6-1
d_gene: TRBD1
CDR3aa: CASSGRTGAEQYF
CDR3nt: TGTGCCAGCAGTGGACGGACAGGGGCCGAGCAGTACTTC

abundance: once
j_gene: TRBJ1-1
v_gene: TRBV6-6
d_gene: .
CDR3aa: CASSYREYALNTEAFF
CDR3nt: TGTGCCAGCAGTTACAGGGAATATGCCCTGAACACTGAAGCTTTCTTT

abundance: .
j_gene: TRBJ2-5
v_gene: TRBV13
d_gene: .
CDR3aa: CASSSGPTRRETQYF
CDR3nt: TGTGCCAGCAGCTCTGGACCCACAAGAAGGGAGACCCAGTACTTC

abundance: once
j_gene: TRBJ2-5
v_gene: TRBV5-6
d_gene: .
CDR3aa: CASSLLAGNSRETQYF
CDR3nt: TGTGCCAGCAGCTTACTTGCGGGGAATTCGCGAGAGACCCAGTACTTC

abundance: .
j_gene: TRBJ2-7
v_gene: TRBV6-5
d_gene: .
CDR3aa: CASSQGGLDEQYF
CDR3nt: TGTGCCAGCAGCCAGGGGGGGTTGGACGAGCAGTACTTT

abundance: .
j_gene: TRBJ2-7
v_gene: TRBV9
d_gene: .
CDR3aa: CASSVEGSSYEQYF
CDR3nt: TGTGCCAGCAGCGTAGAAGGCAGCTCCTACGAGCAGTACTTC

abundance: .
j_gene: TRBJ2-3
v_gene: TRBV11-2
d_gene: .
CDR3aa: CASSLSAGTDTQYF
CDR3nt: TGTGCCAGCAGCTTATCTGCGGGGACAGATACGCAGTATTTT

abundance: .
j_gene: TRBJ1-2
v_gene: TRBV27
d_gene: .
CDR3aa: CASSLNGANGYTF
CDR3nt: TGTGCCAGCAGTTTAAACGGGGCGAATGGCTACACCTTC

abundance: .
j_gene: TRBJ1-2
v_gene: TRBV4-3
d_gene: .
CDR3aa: CASSQLRQRDYGYTF
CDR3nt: TGCGCCAGCAGCCAATTACGACAACGCGACTATGGCTACACCTTC

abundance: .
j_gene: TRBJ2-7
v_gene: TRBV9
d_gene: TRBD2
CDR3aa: CASSGSGLAWNEQYF
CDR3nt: TGTGCCAGCAGCGGCTCGGGACTAGCGTGGAACGAGCAGTACTTC

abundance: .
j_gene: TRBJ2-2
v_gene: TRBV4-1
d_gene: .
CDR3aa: CASSQAAGELFF
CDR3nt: TGCGCCAGCAGCCAAGCTGCCGGGGAGCTGTTTTTT

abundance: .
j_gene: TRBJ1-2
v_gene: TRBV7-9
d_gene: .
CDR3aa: CASSDVNYGYTF
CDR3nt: TGTGCCAGCAGCGATGTCAACTATGGCTACACCTTC

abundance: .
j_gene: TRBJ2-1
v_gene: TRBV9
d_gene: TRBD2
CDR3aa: CASSVTSGGIDEQFF
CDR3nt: TGTGCCAGCAGCGTGACTAGCGGGGGGATAGATGAGCAGTTCTTC

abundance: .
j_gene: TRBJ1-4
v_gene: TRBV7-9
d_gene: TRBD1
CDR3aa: CASSNRDRGPEKLFF
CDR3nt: TGTGCCAGCAGCAACCGGGACAGGGGGCCGGAAAAACTGTTTTTT

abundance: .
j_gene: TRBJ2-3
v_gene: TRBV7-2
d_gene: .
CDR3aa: CASSGGRADTQYF
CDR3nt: TGTGCCAGCAGCGGGGGAAGGGCAGATACGCAGTATTTT

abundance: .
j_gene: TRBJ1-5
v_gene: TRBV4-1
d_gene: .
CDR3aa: CASSQDRGSNQPQHF
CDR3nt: TGCGCCAGCAGCCAAGATAGGGGGAGCAATCAGCCCCAGCATTTT

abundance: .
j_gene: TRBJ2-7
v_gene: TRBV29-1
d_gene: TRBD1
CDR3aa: CSVVWDRDFYEQYF
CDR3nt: TGCAGCGTTGTTTGGGACAGAGACTTTTACGAGCAGTACTTC

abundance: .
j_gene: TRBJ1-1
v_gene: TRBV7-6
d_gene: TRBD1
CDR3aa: CASSPHSPYGEDRGENTEAFF
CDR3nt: TGTGCCAGCAGCCCCCATAGCCCATATGGGGAAGACAGGGGGGAGAACACTGAAGCTTTCTTT

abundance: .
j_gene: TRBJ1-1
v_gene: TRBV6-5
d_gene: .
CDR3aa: CASSYSWGGTEAFF
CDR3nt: TGTGCCAGCAGTTACTCGTGGGGTGGCACTGAAGCTTTCTTT

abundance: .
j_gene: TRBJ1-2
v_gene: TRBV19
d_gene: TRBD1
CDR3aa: CASTSTGVIPPFGYTF
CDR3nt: TGTGCCAGTACCTCGACAGGGGTCATCCCCCCCTTCGGCTACACCTTC

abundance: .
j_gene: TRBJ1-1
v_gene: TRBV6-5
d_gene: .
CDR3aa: CASSSGDTEAFF
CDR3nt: TGTGCCAGCAGTAGCGGGGACACTGAAGCTTTCTTT

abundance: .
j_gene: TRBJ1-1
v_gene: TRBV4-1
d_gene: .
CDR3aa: CASSQDVRLTEAFF
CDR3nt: TGCGCCAGCAGCCAAGATGTTAGATTGACTGAAGCTTTCTTT

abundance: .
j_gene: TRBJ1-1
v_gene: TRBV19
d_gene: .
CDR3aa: CASRVGSTEAFF
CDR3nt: TGTGCCAGTAGGGTCGGTAGCACTGAAGCTTTCTTT

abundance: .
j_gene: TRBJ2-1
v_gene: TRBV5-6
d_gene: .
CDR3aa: CASSLGYDNEQFF
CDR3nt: TGTGCCAGCAGCTTAGGGTACGACAATGAGCAGTTCTTC